This record concerns one T cell receptor (beta chain) sequence. Its specificity is unknown. These data come from a study of CD8+CD57+ T cells in acquired aplastic anemia. On the study more broadly: Sorting CD4+ and CD8+ cells gave DNA averaging approximately 3 ug. Study-level points and caveats: Patients versus controls showed no significant CD8+ Simpson's diversity difference.

Germline CDR1 is SGHAT and CDR2 is FQNNGV. This CDR3 comprises 16 residues. Trimming took 6 bases from V and 4 from J, leaving 21 bases between them. The sequenced patients had an expansion of CD8+CD57+ cells seen by flow cytometry. The TCR beta profiling, which covered VDJ combination and CDR3 sequence, was carried out using genomic DNA as the template. MiXCR, applied by TCRdb to the reads, yields one record per CDR3 protein. The data contain about 150,000 distinct CDR3 sequences, about 54% of them singletons. The chain is built from TRBV11-2 and TRBJ2-5; D might be TRBD1 (6 bases). Sequencing was performed on sorted CD4+, CD8+, or CD8+CD57+ T cells (not recorded which) from PBMCs. This sequence originates from a human donor with aplastic anemia. The CDR3 loop is CASSPRSGTIGETQYF. The CDR3 DNA reads as TGTGCCAGCAGTCCCCGATCTGGGACAATTGGAGAGACCCAGTACTTC.